The 22 T cell receptor beta chains below were found in one sample sequenced in a study of spatial heterogeneity in lung cancer. TCRdb used MiXCR to reprocess the 5' RACE reads, holding one entry per CDR3 protein. The table records 7,300 or so distinct CDR3 sequences, about 16% of them present only once. Time point given: sample taken at primary tumor resection. Sequencing used normal lung tissue next to the tumor, obtained at surgery. The receptors come from a male donor with early-stage non-small cell lung cancer.

This clonotype has only a few counts. The CDR3 DNA follows: TGTGCCAGCTCACCAGTCGGGACAGCCAATGAGCAGTTCTTC. Translating gives CASSPVGTANEQFF. The chain combines TRBV18 with TRBJ2-1, with 7 bases fitting TRBD1. Per the germline V gene, CDR1 is KGHSH and CDR2 is LQKENI. This CDR3 is built from 14 residues. With 2 bases clipped from V and 6 bases from J, the junction kept 4 bases outside the gene matches. The full variable domain, with the rest looked up from reference TRBV18 and TRBJ2-1, is NAGVMQNPRHLVRRRGQEARLRCSPMKGHSHVYWYRQLPEEGLKFMVYLQKENIIDESGMPKERFSAEFPKEGPSILRIQQVVRGDSAAYFCASSPVGTANEQFFGPGTRLTVL.

By proportion, this clonotype is medium-sized. The chain uses TRBV18 and TRBJ2-2; 8 nucleotides line up with TRBD1. Trimming took 1 base from V and 6 from J; bases not matched to a gene: 4. This CDR3 has 15 residues. Germline values: CDR1 KGHSH, CDR2 LQKENI. The CDR3 DNA follows: TGTGCCAGCTCACCACAAGGGACAGGATCCGGGGAGCTGTTTTTT. Encoded protein: CASSPQGTGSGELFF. The complete variable domain, with remaining parts taken from reference TRBV18 and TRBJ2-2, reads NAGVMQNPRHLVRRRGQEARLRCSPMKGHSHVYWYRQLPEEGLKFMVYLQKENIIDESGMPKERFSAEFPKEGPSILRIQQVVRGDSAAYFCASSPQGTGSGELFFGEGSRLTVL.

This chain joins TRBV7-8 and TRBJ1-1; 9 bases map to TRBD1. With V trimmed by 1 base and J by 1 base, 1 base remained unmatched. The CDR3 is 15 amino acids. The V gene's germline CDR1 is SGHVS and CDR2 FQNEAQ. The CDR3 sequence: CASSLGTGENTEAFF. CDR3 nucleotide sequence: TGTGCCAGCAGCTTAGGGACAGGGGAGAACACTGAAGCTTTCTTT.

This clonotype was observed many times. The chain has TRBV18 and TRBJ2-7; 8 bases fit TRBD1. CDR3 length: 14 residues. V dropped 8 bases and J dropped 1; count of bases not matched to a gene: 7. Per germline, CDR1 KGHSH and CDR2 LQKENI. CDR3 loop: CASKGQANSYEQYF. In DNA form, the CDR3 reads TGTGCCAGCAAGGGACAGGCCAATTCCTACGAGCAGTACTTC. The variable domain in full, completed from reference TRBV18 and TRBJ2-7, reads NAGVMQNPRHLVRRRGQEARLRCSPMKGHSHVYWYRQLPEEGLKFMVYLQKENIIDESGMPKERFSAEFPKEGPSILRIQQVVRGDSAAYFCASKGQANSYEQYFGPGTRLTVT.

Notes on this clonotype: This could be a read error, since a much larger clone is one nucleotide away. The J gene is TRBJ1-3, the V gene TRBV13; TRBD1 is a possible D gene (5 bases). Per germline, CDR1 PRHDT and CDR2 FYEKMQ (reference sequence). The CDR3 is 15 amino acids. For the CDR3, the DNA is TGTGCCAGCTGCTTAGACAGCAGCTCTGGAAACACCATATATTTT. It specifies CASCLDSSSGNTIYF.

The genes are TRBV28 and TRBJ2-2; TRBD2 is a possible D gene (6 bases). Germline V gene sequence: CDR1 MDHEN, CDR2 SYDVKM. The CDR3 runs 15 residues. Trimming took 6 bases from V and 4 from J, leaving 15 bases between them. Written as DNA, the CDR3 is TGTGCCAGCAGATCCGGGGGAGATGGCACCGGGGAGCTGTTTTTT. This encodes CASRSGGDGTGELFF.

This clonotype has only a few counts. The chain combines TRBV7-8 with TRBJ2-2; the D is unclear. This CDR3 comprises 17 residues. With 5 bases removed from V and 0 bases from J, the gap between germline ends came to 16 bases. The V gene's germline CDR1 is SGHVS and CDR2 FQNEAQ. CDR3 sequence: CASSPRTAPANTGELFF. The DNA of the CDR3 is TGTGCCAGCAGCCCCCGGACGGCGCCTGCGAACACCGGGGAGCTGTTTTTT.

This chain uses TRBV2 with TRBJ2-2, with a possible D match to TRBD1 (5 bases). Germline V gene sequence: CDR1 SNHLY, CDR2 FYNNEI. V was trimmed by 1 base and J by 6 bases, leaving 12 bases between them. The CDR3 covers 15 residues. CDR3 sequence reads: CASSEGRVFPGELFF. For the CDR3, the DNA is TGTGCCAGCAGTGAAGGCAGGGTGTTCCCCGGGGAGCTGTTTTTT.

This clonotype appeared a few times. The rearrangement uses TRBV7-6 and TRBJ2-2; D is perhaps TRBD2 (5 bases). The germline gives CDR1 SGHVS, CDR2 FNYEAQ. The CDR3 is 17 amino acids. V was pared by 6 bases and J by 0 bases, with 17 bases between. CDR3 in DNA: TGTGCCAGCAGGCAGTTAGGTCCGGGGACGAACACCGGGGAGCTGTTTTTT. This codes for CASRQLGPGTNTGELFF.

The chain couples TRBV28 to TRBJ2-7; D gene uncertain. In germline, CDR1 is MDHEN, CDR2 SYDVKM. The CDR3 has 11 amino acids. V lost 4 bases and J 4 bases, leaving 5 bases between the germline ends. CDR3 nucleotide sequence: TGTGCCAGCAGTTCCGAATACGAGCAGTACTTC. It codes for CASSSEYEQYF.

The chain couples TRBV7-3 to TRBJ2-3, with 12 nucleotides matching TRBD2. The CDR3 has 20 residues. CDR1 SGHTA and CDR2 FQGTGA come from the germline V gene. The J segment lost 5 bases and the V segment lost 3 bases, leaving 18 bases of the junction unmatched. The CDR3 nucleotides are TGTGCCAGCAGCTTGGAGGCTCGGTCGACTAGCGGGAGAGGTATAGATACGCAGTATTTT. Its protein product is CASSLEARSTSGRGIDTQYF.

This clonotype was found a few times. This rearrangement joins TRBV4-2 to TRBJ1-6, with a possible D match to TRBD1 (6 bases). The CDR3 runs to 16 residues. Germline V gene data show CDR1 as LGHNA and CDR2 as YNFKEQ. V lost 2 bases, J lost 8 bases, and 16 bases lay in between. This CDR3 reads CASSQISRGSYSPLHF. CDR3 coding DNA: TGTGCCAGCAGCCAAATTAGCAGGGGAAGTTATTCACCCCTCCACTTT.

By proportion, this clonotype is medium-sized (0.01 to 0.1%). The rearrangement links TRBV20-1 to TRBJ2-3; 8 bases agree with TRBD2. Germline lookup yields CDR1 DFQATT and CDR2 SNEGSKA (reference sequence). Trimming cost V 2 bases and J 2 bases; bases outside gene matches: 9. This CDR3 spans 16 amino acids. The CDR3 sequence is CSARTERGRATDTQYF. The CDR3 bases are TGCAGTGCTAGAACCGAGCGGGGGAGGGCCACAGATACGCAGTATTTT.

This clonotype is medium-sized (0.01 to 0.1%) by share. In DNA form, the CDR3 reads TGTGCCAGCAGTGGGACAGGGGGCCATGGCTACACCTTC. Translating gives CASSGTGGHGYTF. The J gene is TRBJ1-2, the V gene TRBV6-1; the match to TRBD1 covers 11 bases. Trimming cost V 4 bases and J 6 bases; bases outside gene matches: 1. The CDR3 totals 13 residues. Germline V gene sequence: CDR1 MNHNS, CDR2 SASEGT.

This clonotype was recorded many times. The chain employs TRBV27 and TRBJ1-2; perhaps TRBD1 as D (6 bases). Germline CDR1 is MNHEY and CDR2 is SMNVEV (reference sequence). V was shortened by 10 bases and J by 4 bases, with 19 bases between the two germline ends. The CDR3 is made up of 14 amino acids. The CDR3 protein is CATRHRDTPYGYTF. The DNA of the CDR3 is TGTGCCACTCGACACCGGGACACTCCCTATGGCTACACCTTC.

V usage is TRBV7-9 and J usage is TRBJ1-2; D is unresolved. CDR1 is SEHNR and CDR2 is FQNEAQ in the germline V gene (reference sequence). CDR3 length: 13 amino acids. The V end lost 5 bases, the J end lost 4 bases, and 11 bases lay between the germline ends. The CDR3 region has the DNA TGTGCCAGCAGCCCCAGCTTAGGCTATGGCTACACCTTC. As protein: CASSPSLGYGYTF.

The chain combines TRBV11-2 with TRBJ2-1, with a weak D call TRBD1 (5 bases). V lost 6 bases to trimming and J lost 5 bases, with 29 bases between them. CDR3 size: 19 residues. Germline V gives CDR1 SGHAT, CDR2 FQNNGV. CDR3 protein: CASRGSGQGGPSWNNEQFF. In DNA, the CDR3 is TGTGCCAGCAGGGGTTCTGGGCAGGGTGGCCCTTCTTGGAACAATGAGCAGTTCTTC.

This clonotype was detected ten times or more. The V call is TRBV19, the J call TRBJ1-1; 8 positions agree with TRBD1. Germline CDR1 is LNHDA and CDR2 is SQIVND (reference sequence). The CDR3 has 15 amino acids. The V gene end was trimmed by 3 bases and the J gene end by 2 bases; junction bases not matched to a gene: 5. This CDR3 is CASSITGQVNTEAFF. As DNA, the CDR3 is TGTGCCAGTAGTATCACGGGACAGGTAAACACTGAAGCTTTCTTT. The full variable domain, completed using reference TRBV19 and TRBJ1-1, is DGGITQSPKYLFRKEGQNVTLSCEQNLNHDAMYWYRQDPGQGLRLIYYSQIVNDFQKGDIAEGYSVSREKKESFPLTVTSAQKNPTAFYLCASSITGQVNTEAFFGQGTRLTVV.

This clonotype counts as medium-sized. CDR3 nucleotide sequence: TGCGCCAGCAGTAGGAGGCAGACCCGGGGAGACAATGAGCAGTTCTTC. This codes for CASSRRQTRGDNEQFF. The chain recombines TRBV10-1 with TRBJ2-1, with D possibly TRBD2 on 5 matching bases. The CDR3 length is 16 residues. The germline V gene encodes CDR1 WNHNN and CDR2 SYGVQD (reference sequence). V was cut by 5 bases and J by 5 bases, with 19 bases left in between.

The rearrangement joins TRBV6-2 or TRBV6-3 to TRBJ2-2; 9 bases agree with TRBD2. Germline assignment: CDR1 MNHEY and CDR2 SVGEGT. V lost 5 bases to trimming and J lost 1 base; unmatched junction nucleotides: 5. This CDR3 spans 16 amino acids. The CDR3 region is CASSLQLAGNTGELFF. CDR3 DNA: TGTGCCAGCAGTCTACAACTAGCGGGGAACACCGGGGAGCTGTTTTTT.

The gene calls are TRBV20-1 and TRBJ1-1; D is possibly TRBD1 (5 bases). From germline, CDR1 is DFQATT and CDR2 SNEGSKA (reference sequence). Trimming left V 3 bases short and J 5 bases short, with 7 bases between. This CDR3 contains 11 residues. CDR3 residues: CSASGGTEAFF. The CDR3 bases are TGCAGTGCTAGCGGGGGAACTGAAGCTTTCTTT.

This sequence joins TRBV30 and TRBJ1-2, with D uncertain. Trimming took off 0 bases at V and 6 bases at J, with 11 bases between the two ends. The CDR3 loop spans 13 amino acids. The germline gives CDR1 GTSNPN, CDR2 SVGIG (reference sequence). As DNA, the CDR3 is TGTGCCTGGAGTGTAGGACGGTGGGATGGCTACACCTTC. It is translated as CAWSVGRWDGYTF.